The clone carrying this TCR beta chain was recorded once. Its antigen is still unknown. Trimming stripped 0 bases from V and 0 bases from J, with 7 bases between. Per germline, CDR1 SGHDT and CDR2 YYEEEE. CDR3 length: 15 residues. This table comes from immunoSEQ multiplex PCR, and its TCRdb copy is limited to in-frame clones, with some not included. Among approximately 140,000 clones listed, around nine tenths were seen once. This sample is drawn from a study of T cell responses to AZD1222 COVID-19 vaccine. Points from the study as a whole: The donor cohort was predominantly white British with a female majority, and clonal diversity may have been underestimated. Among those given AZD1222, only five or six were seropositive at baseline.

The TCR was taken from an adult in good health. The chain recombines TRBV5-6 with TRBJ1-3; D gene ambiguous. This specimen was peripheral blood, taken on day 0 of AZD1222 vaccination. CDR3 bases: TGTGCCAGCAGCTTGGACAGATACTCTGGAAACACCATATATTTT. It codes for CASSLDRYSGNTIYF. Variable domain in full (rest from reference TRBV5-6 and TRBJ1-3): DAGVTQSPTHLIKTRGQQVTLRCSPKSGHDTVSWYQQALGQGPQFIFQYYEEEERQRGNFPDRFSGHQFPNYSSELNVNALLLGDSALYLCASSLDRYSGNTIYFGEGSWLTVV.